This passage covers 31 T cell receptor beta chains from one sample sequenced in a study of cytomegalovirus exposure and HLA in healthy donors. Primers for the PCR totalled 60 Vbeta and 13 Jbeta. Clones were sequenced by immunoSEQ multiplex PCR, and TCRdb holds only the in-frame ones, with some missing. In the table there are about 160,000 clones, approximately 80% of which are singletons. The specimen was PBMCs. The receptors stem from a woman aged 45 to 65 in good health and CMV-seropositive.

Of note for this clone: At one of its ends the junction is not consistent with the germline gene, which may arise from a read error. The rearrangement links TRBV7-7 to TRBJ2-7, with D possibly being TRBD1 (6 bases). In germline, CDR1 is SSHAT, CDR2 FNYEAQ (reference sequence). The CDR3 has 20 residues. This chain's CDR3 is CASSNIPPGRVLGASYEQYF. The CDR3 coding sequence is TGTGCTAGCAGCAACATACCTCCTGGCCGAGTATTGGGGGCCTCCTACGAGCAGTACTTC.

The chain joins TRBV6-6 to TRBJ2-1; 11 nucleotides agree with TRBD2. There are 16 residues in the CDR3. Germline V lookup: CDR1 MNHNY, CDR2 SVGAGI (reference sequence). The V gene end was trimmed by 4 bases and the J gene end by 7 bases; junction bases not matched to a gene: 9. The CDR3 here is CASSFATSGGGNEQFF. As DNA, the CDR3 is TGTGCCAGCAGTTTCGCTACTAGCGGGGGCGGGAATGAGCAGTTCTTC.

CDR3 in amino acids: CASSGVGGITDTQYF. In DNA form, the CDR3 reads TGTGCCAGTAGTGGGGTGGGCGGGATAACAGATACGCAGTATTTT. The J gene is TRBJ2-3, the V gene TRBV19; the D gene is possibly TRBD2 (6 bases). The CDR3 runs to 15 residues. The ends were cut back, 5 bases at V and 3 bases at J, with 15 bases in the middle. Germline V CDR1 and CDR2: LNHDA, SQIVND (reference sequence).

This clone was detected only a few times. The chain combines TRBV29-1 with TRBJ2-3; perhaps TRBD2 as D (6 bases). V shed 3 bases and J shed 6 bases, with 10 bases lying between them. Germline lookup yields CDR1 SQVTM and CDR2 ANQGSEA. The CDR3 is 12 amino acids. The DNA of the CDR3 is TGCAGCGTTGAGGGGACTGTGGATACGCAGTATTTT. Translating it yields CSVEGTVDTQYF.

This chain joins TRBV7-9 and TRBJ2-5; 12 positions match TRBD2. Germline lookup yields CDR1 SEHNR and CDR2 FQNEAQ (reference sequence). The CDR3 covers 15 residues. V lost 4 bases to trimming and J lost 11 bases; unmatched junction nucleotides: 11. In DNA, the CDR3 is TGTGCCAGCAGCTCCCAGACTAGCGGGGGCCCAAATCAGTACTTC. Translating gives CASSSQTSGGPNQYF.

This clone was observed a few times. This chain links TRBV6-5 with TRBJ1-1, with 9 bases matching TRBD1. This CDR3 is 14 amino acids long. The germline V gene has CDR1 MNHEY and CDR2 SVGAGI. Trimming took 7 bases from V and 2 from J; bases not matched to a gene: 5. DNA of the CDR3: TGTGCCAGCAATGACAGGGGGGGAAACACTGAAGCTTTCTTT. This codes for CASNDRGGNTEAFF.

The chain employs TRBV19 and TRBJ2-2, with 12 nucleotides matching TRBD2. This CDR3 comprises 16 residues. Per the germline V gene, CDR1 is LNHDA and CDR2 is SQIVND (reference sequence). V lost 6 bases and J lost 5; bases outside the gene matches: 7. The CDR3 coding sequence is TGTGCCAGTAGGGAGACTAGCGGGAGTCTAACCGGGGAGCTGTTTTTT. This translates into CASRETSGSLTGELFF.

The J gene is TRBJ1-3, the V gene TRBV18; 10 bases line up with TRBD1. V gave up 5 bases and J gave up 4 bases; unmatched junction bases: 5. The CDR3 covers 15 residues. The germline V gene encodes CDR1 KGHSH and CDR2 LQKENI. CDR3 in amino acids: CASSSGTGEGNTIYF. CDR3 DNA sequence: TGTGCCAGCTCATCCGGGACAGGGGAAGGAAACACCATATATTTT.

This clone was seen only a few times. The CDR3 sequence: CASSLLGGTEAFF. The CDR3 DNA is TGTGCCAGTAGCCTATTGGGGGGCACTGAAGCTTTCTTT. The rearrangement joins TRBV19 to TRBJ1-1; D is possibly TRBD1 (5 bases). Germline V gene data show CDR1 as LNHDA and CDR2 as SQIVND (reference sequence). Trimming removed 6 bases from V and 4 bases from J, with 12 bases in between. The CDR3 runs 13 residues.

In its sample, this clone was seen once. The rearrangement uses TRBV18 and TRBJ2-7; D is uncertain. V was cut by 2 bases and J by 0 bases, with 8 bases left in between. The CDR3 totals 14 residues. Germline CDR1 reads KGHSH; CDR2 reads LQKENI. CDR3 protein: CASSPGVGSYEQYF. Here the CDR3 DNA reads TGTGCCAGCTCACCAGGAGTTGGCTCCTACGAGCAGTACTTC.

The gene calls are TRBV7-2 and TRBJ2-1; 10 nucleotides match TRBD1. The CDR3 is 13 residues long. Germline V gene data show CDR1 as SGHTA and CDR2 as FQGNSA. With 4 bases clipped from V and 8 bases from J, the junction kept 2 bases outside the gene matches. The CDR3 spells CASSWGTGDEQFF. In nucleotides, the CDR3 is TGTGCCAGCAGCTGGGGGACAGGGGATGAGCAGTTCTTC.

This rearrangement joins TRBV7-2 to TRBJ2-5, with D possibly matching TRBD1 (5 bases). Germline CDR1 reads SGHTA; CDR2 reads FQGNSA. There are 13 residues in the CDR3. V lost 5 bases and J 3 bases, leaving 10 bases between the germline ends. This CDR3 reads CASSHGHKETQYF. The CDR3 nucleotides are TGTGCCAGCAGCCACGGACACAAAGAGACCCAGTACTTC.

The gene calls are TRBV28 and TRBJ1-2; no definite D call. Germline V lookup: CDR1 MDHEN, CDR2 SYDVKM. V lost 5 bases and J lost 5, with 9 bases in between. The CDR3 has 12 residues. The CDR3 spells CASSPRLYGYTF. Written as DNA, the CDR3 is TGTGCCAGCAGTCCTCGACTTTATGGCTACACCTTC.

V usage is TRBV5-1 and J usage is TRBJ1-2, with 9 bases that match TRBD1. V lost 0 bases, J lost 5 bases, and 11 bases stayed unmatched. Germline V gives CDR1 SGHRS, CDR2 YFSETQ. This CDR3 region has 17 residues. In nucleotides, the CDR3 is TGCGCCAGCAGCTTGGATAACAGGGGGCGGTTAAATTATGGCTACACCTTC. Amino acid sequence: CASSLDNRGRLNYGYTF.

This chain connects TRBV7-9 to TRBJ2-7, with 7 bases that match TRBD2. The CDR3 loop spans 13 amino acids. Germline CDR1 and CDR2: SEHNR and FQNEAQ (reference sequence). The V gene end was trimmed by 2 bases and the J gene end by 6 bases; junction bases not matched to a gene: 4. This CDR3 is CASSLTGEGEQYF. The DNA of the CDR3 is TGTGCCAGCAGCTTAACCGGGGAGGGCGAGCAGTACTTC.

This clone was observed a handful of times. This CDR3 is CASSLADGSSYNEQFF. Written as DNA, the CDR3 is TGTGCCAGCAGCTTAGCCGACGGGAGCTCCTACAATGAGCAGTTCTTC. The gene calls are TRBV7-9 and TRBJ2-1; tentative D call: TRBD2 (6 bases). The CDR3 totals 16 residues. Trimming shortened V by 0 bases and J by 0 bases, and 9 bases separated the two germline ends. Germline V gene lookup returns CDR1 SEHNR and CDR2 FQNEAQ (reference sequence).

This sequence joins TRBV6-5 and TRBJ1-2; the D gene is possibly TRBD1 (5 bases). V was cut by 6 bases and J by 0 bases, with 11 bases left in between. The V gene's germline CDR1 is MNHEY and CDR2 SVGAGI. There are 14 residues in the CDR3. CDR3 DNA sequence: TGTGCCAGCAGCGGGGCGGGGGCTAACTATGGCTACACCTTC. Residues: CASSGAGANYGYTF.

The V and J genes are TRBV19 and TRBJ1-2; 8 bases fit TRBD1. This CDR3 has 17 residues. Trimming cost V 5 bases and J 2 bases; bases outside gene matches: 13. Germline-derived CDR1 and CDR2 are LNHDA and SQIVND (reference sequence). CDR3 sequence reads: CASSPQGGQGINYGYTF. CDR3 bases: TGTGCCAGTAGTCCTCAAGGAGGACAGGGCATCAACTATGGCTACACCTTC.

The J gene is TRBJ1-2, the V gene TRBV4-3; no firm D call. CDR3 length: 14 amino acids. V lost 0 bases, J lost 4 bases, and 9 bases lay in between. The germline V gene encodes CDR1 LGHNA and CDR2 YSLEER. The CDR3 DNA reads as TGCGCCAGCAGCCAAGAGGGAGGGCCCTATGGCTACACCTTC. It codes for CASSQEGGPYGYTF.

J is TRBJ1-3 and V is TRBV2; D is perhaps TRBD1 (5 bases). Trimming took 4 bases from V and 2 from J, leaving 9 bases between them. Germline CDR1 SNHLY, CDR2 FYNNEI. This CDR3 is built from 14 residues. CDR3 nucleotide sequence: TGTGCCAGCAGTGGCGGGGGGGCTGGAAACACCATATATTTT. Residues: CASSGGGAGNTIYF.

This sequence joins TRBV19 and TRBJ1-2, with D possibly TRBD1 on 6 matching bases. CDR3 length: 15 residues. Germline CDR1 and CDR2: LNHDA and SQIVND (reference sequence). V was cut by 4 bases and J by 2 bases, with 14 bases left in between. The CDR3 here is CASSTRQEENYGYTF. The CDR3 bases are TGTGCCAGTAGTACCCGACAGGAGGAAAACTATGGCTACACCTTC.

The chain employs TRBV5-1 and TRBJ2-5; 14 bases are shared with TRBD2. V was clipped by 1 base and J by 1 base; unmatched bases: 3. The CDR3 spans 17 residues. Germline lookup yields CDR1 SGHRS and CDR2 YFSETQ. The CDR3 bases are TGCGCCAGCAGCTTGTGGGGACTAGCGGGGGCCCAAGAGACCCAGTACTTC. Amino acids: CASSLWGLAGAQETQYF.

The chain recombines TRBV30 with TRBJ1-2; D not resolved. The CDR3 contains 14 residues. Germline CDR1 GTSNPN, CDR2 SVGIG (reference sequence). The V and J ends lost 1 base and 1 base respectively, with 10 bases between them. CDR3 DNA: TGTGCCTGGAGTGGCGGGAACCTTAACTATGGCTACACCTTC. Amino acid sequence: CAWSGGNLNYGYTF.

This rearrangement joins TRBV5-4 to TRBJ2-7; D unresolved. Germline values: CDR1 SGHNT, CDR2 YYREEE (reference sequence). The CDR3 spans 15 residues. V was trimmed by 2 bases and J by 0 bases, leaving 12 bases between them. CDR3 coding DNA: TGTGCCAGCAGCTTCCCGCAGGCGAGCTCCTACGAGCAGTACTTC. Translated: CASSFPQASSYEQYF.

The chain has TRBV11-2 and TRBJ2-1, with D unclear. V lost 8 bases and J lost 2, with 10 bases in between. CDR3 length: 13 residues. Germline values: CDR1 SGHAT, CDR2 FQNNGV. CDR3 nucleotide sequence: TGTGCCAGCGTCCCGAGCCCCTACAATGAGCAGTTCTTC. Its translation is CASVPSPYNEQFF.

The chain joins TRBV6-5 to TRBJ2-1; 7 nucleotides line up with TRBD2. Unmatched junction bases numbered 7, after V lost 6 bases and J lost 5 bases. In germline, CDR1 is MNHEY, CDR2 SVGAGI. The CDR3 consists of 14 residues. CDR3 DNA: TGTGCCAGCAGCCACAGCGGGGTCCACAATGAGCAGTTCTTC. Translated: CASSHSGVHNEQFF.

In regard to this clone: At one boundary the junction diverges from the germline segment, which might be a read error. The J gene is TRBJ1-2, the V gene TRBV7-9; tentative D call: TRBD1 (6 bases). This CDR3 comprises 15 residues. CDR1 is SEHNR, CDR2 FQNEAQ, per germline (reference sequence). The CDR3 loop reads CASSLATGMAYGYTF. In DNA, the CDR3 is TGTGCCAGCAGCTTGGCGACAGGCATGGCCTATGGCTACACTTTC.

This chain joins TRBV7-8 and TRBJ1-1; weak D call: TRBD1 (5 bases). The CDR3 loop spans 17 amino acids. Between the trimmed V and J ends, which lost 0 bases and 3 bases, there was a span of 17 bases. The germline V gene has CDR1 SGHVS and CDR2 FQNEAQ. CDR3 in DNA: TGTGCCAGCAGCTTAGCGTGGGCAGGGAGCGGGGACACTGAAGCTTTCTTT. This codes for CASSLAWAGSGDTEAFF.

This clone was picked up a small number of times. The V and J genes are TRBV19 and TRBJ1-4; 9 bases line up with TRBD1. The V segment lost 4 bases and the J segment 8 bases; nucleotides outside the gene matches: 2. Germline lookup yields CDR1 LNHDA and CDR2 SQIVND (reference sequence). This CDR3 has 13 amino acids. The CDR3 DNA reads TGTGCCAGTAGTAGGGACAGGGAGGAAAAACTGTTTTTT. Its translation is CASSRDREEKLFF.

The CDR3 region has the DNA TGTGCCAGTAGTATGTTTAGCGGGAGCTGGTACGAGCAGTACTTC. This codes for CASSMFSGSWYEQYF. J is TRBJ2-7 and V is TRBV19, with 9 positions matching TRBD2. The germline gives CDR1 LNHDA, CDR2 SQIVND (reference sequence). The V segment lost 3 bases and the J segment 4 bases; nucleotides outside the gene matches: 7. CDR3 length: 15 residues. The complete variable domain, with remaining parts taken from reference TRBV19 and TRBJ2-7, reads DGGITQSPKYLFRKEGQNVTLSCEQNLNHDAMYWYRQDPGQGLRLIYYSQIVNDFQKGDIAEGYSVSREKKESFPLTVTSAQKNPTAFYLCASSMFSGSWYEQYFGPGTRLTVT.

The CDR3 DNA reads as TGTGCCAGCAGCTTCGGACAGGGGCTACGCTATGGCTACACCTTC. Protein product: CASSFGQGLRYGYTF. The V and J genes are TRBV5-6 and TRBJ1-2, with 9 nucleotides matching TRBD1. The CDR3 has 15 residues. The germline gives CDR1 SGHDT, CDR2 YYEEEE. Losses at the gene ends were 2 bases for V and 4 bases for J; bases not matched to a gene: 6.